The following is a TCR beta chain sequence with its context. Germline lookup yields CDR1 SGHRS and CDR2 YFSETQ. CDR3 size: 17 residues. J was trimmed by 4 bases and V by 3 bases; bases with no gene match: 7. This sample was taken from a study of patients and donors after allogeneic stem cell transplantation. TCRdb reanalysed the RT-PCR reads using MiXCR and keeps one entry per CDR3 protein. The table includes hundreds of thousands of distinct CDR3 sequences, 16% detected once. The TCR comes from a human donor who was either an allogeneic HSCT recipient or a stem cell or donor lymphocyte infusion donor (not recorded which). It is not recorded whose cells these are; they may come from a transplant donor. The chain has TRBV5-1 and TRBJ2-5; 15 nucleotides align to TRBD2. Sequencing was performed on blood, either unsorted or a sorted T cell fraction (not recorded which). The CDR3 DNA follows: TGCGCCAGCAGCTATCCGGGACTAGCGGGGGGCCGAGAGACCCAGTACTTC. Its protein is CASSYPGLAGGRETQYF.